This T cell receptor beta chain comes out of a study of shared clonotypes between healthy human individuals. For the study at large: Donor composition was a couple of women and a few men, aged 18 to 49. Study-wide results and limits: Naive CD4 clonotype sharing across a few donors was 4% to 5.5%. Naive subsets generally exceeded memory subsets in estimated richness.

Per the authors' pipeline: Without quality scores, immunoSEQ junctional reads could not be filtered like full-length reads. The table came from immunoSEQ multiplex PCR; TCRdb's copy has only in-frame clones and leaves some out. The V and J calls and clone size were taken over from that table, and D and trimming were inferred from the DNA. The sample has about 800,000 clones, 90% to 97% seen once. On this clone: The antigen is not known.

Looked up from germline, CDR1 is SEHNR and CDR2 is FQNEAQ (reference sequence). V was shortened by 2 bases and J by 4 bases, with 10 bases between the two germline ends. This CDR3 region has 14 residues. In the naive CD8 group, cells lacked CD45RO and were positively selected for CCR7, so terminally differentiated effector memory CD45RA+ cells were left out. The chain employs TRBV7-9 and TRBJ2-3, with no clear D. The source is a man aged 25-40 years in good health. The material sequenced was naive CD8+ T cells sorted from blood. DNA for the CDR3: TGTGCCAGCAGCTTAAACCCTAGTCCAGATACGCAGTATTTT. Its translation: CASSLNPSPDTQYF.